This is a list of T cell receptor beta chains from one sample in a study of blood T cells in healthy people across ages. TCRdb ran MiXCR on the 5' RACE reads and lists one entry per CDR3 protein. The sample records about 1,400,000 distinct CDR3 sequences, approximately 63% being singletons. Sequenced sample: blood. The receptors come from a man aged 18 to 30 in good health. The conserved cysteine and the conserved F or W are not part of the CDR3 here. A D gene is named only where the DNA matches it firmly.

v_call,d_call,j_call,cdr3_aa
TRBV4-1,-,TRBJ2-1,ASSQDPGPQNEQF
TRBV20-1,-,TRBJ2-1,SASGEANYNEQF
TRBV28,-,TRBJ1-5,ASSLIGRDQPQH
TRBV29-1,-,TRBJ1-1,SVTLKWQGEAF
TRBV7-2,TRBD2,TRBJ2-4,ASSLVAGGAKNIQY
TRBV6-5,TRBD1,TRBJ2-7,ATMGGVRGTAYEQY
TRBV4-3,TRBD1,TRBJ2-7,ASSHLGGTGAYEQY
TRBV9,-,TRBJ2-3,ASSMYRSTDTQY
TRBV27,TRBD2,TRBJ2-3,ASSGGLAESTDTQY
TRBV29-1,-,TRBJ1-1,SVEDPETETTEAF
TRBV11-2,TRBD1,TRBJ1-1,ASSRLPGQGWDTEAF
TRBV20-1,TRBD2,TRBJ2-1,SALSGSVNEQF
TRBV27,TRBD2,TRBJ2-7,ASSRGTSVGEQY
TRBV20-1,TRBD2,TRBJ2-3,SAGTSDNTDTQY
TRBV7-2,TRBD1,TRBJ1-6,ASSSTDRGGSPLH
TRBV24-1,-,TRBJ2-1,ATNGGPVGNEQF
TRBV6-6,TRBD1,TRBJ1-2,ASSLGDRGTGYT
TRBV7-8,-,TRBJ2-3,ASNDYTDTQY
TRBV15,TRBD1,TRBJ2-7,ATSRDRGIGNEQY
TRBV12-3/TRBV12-4,TRBD1,TRBJ1-2,ASSSPGQGFGGYT
TRBV29-1,-,TRBJ2-5,SVVGVDQETQY
TRBV4-1,-,TRBJ2-2,ASSQVRRGPESPTGELF
TRBV7-7,-,TRBJ2-3,ASSFSGLSTDTQY
TRBV11-2,-,TRBJ2-5,ASSLWGRDNQETQY
TRBV18,-,TRBJ1-5,ASSLAGKASNQPQH
TRBV28,-,TRBJ2-1,ASSIDSLGFDEQF
TRBV29-1,-,TRBJ2-1,SAVEAINEQF
TRBV15,-,TRBJ1-4,ATSSQGPLEKLF
TRBV29-1,-,TRBJ1-1,SVVVTEDTEAF
TRBV6-6,TRBD2,TRBJ2-7,ASKTSDTYEQY
TRBV20-1,-,TRBJ1-1,SAYLNTEAF
TRBV27,-,TRBJ1-2,ASRIGANYGYT
TRBV25-1,-,TRBJ2-1,ASSARFPGTYNEQF
TRBV5-1,TRBD1,TRBJ2-4,ASSLAFFDSTGATKNIQY
TRBV28,-,TRBJ1-1,ASSQITVNTEAF
TRBV10-3,-,TRBJ2-3,AIRGTTEDTQY
TRBV28,-,TRBJ1-5,ASITGVLHQPQH
TRBV4-1,-,TRBJ2-6,ASSQVPGANVLT
TRBV7-2,-,TRBJ2-7,ASRRSDRSYEQY
TRBV4-1,-,TRBJ2-3,ASSQGPGAGDTQY
TRBV6-4,TRBD1,TRBJ1-6,ASSEKEGAHPISPLH
TRBV4-1,TRBD2,TRBJ2-5,ASSRTKLAGAWETQY
TRBV5-1,TRBD2,TRBJ2-3,ASSSLGLAGASGTDTQY
TRBV15,-,TRBJ1-4,ATTEDSAYEKLF
TRBV7-9,-,TRBJ1-1,ASSLIATEAF
TRBV20-1,TRBD1,TRBJ2-4,SARDRQGARNIQY
TRBV12-3/TRBV12-4,-,TRBJ2-5,ASSFRTQYQETLY
TRBV10-3,-,TRBJ1-5,AISEPGVFQPQH
TRBV20-1,TRBD2,TRBJ2-7,SARSLAEPYEQY
TRBV10-3,-,TRBJ1-6,AISDEGSYNSPLH
TRBV6-5,-,TRBJ1-2,ASSNPLYGYT
TRBV10-1,-,TRBJ2-5,ARIPRAGNQETQY
TRBV5-1,TRBD1,TRBJ2-2,ASSLVGTGMNTGELF
TRBV12-3/TRBV12-4,TRBD1,TRBJ1-1,ASSFDREISEAF
TRBV5-1,-,TRBJ2-7,ASSFEWGSSYEQY
TRBV27,-,TRBJ2-7,ASDGDSYEQY
TRBV14,-,TRBJ1-6,ASSQGWTSYNSPLH
TRBV15,-,TRBJ2-4,ATSSSLSGTAKNIQY
TRBV4-3,-,TRBJ2-7,ASSQGLGLSSYEQY